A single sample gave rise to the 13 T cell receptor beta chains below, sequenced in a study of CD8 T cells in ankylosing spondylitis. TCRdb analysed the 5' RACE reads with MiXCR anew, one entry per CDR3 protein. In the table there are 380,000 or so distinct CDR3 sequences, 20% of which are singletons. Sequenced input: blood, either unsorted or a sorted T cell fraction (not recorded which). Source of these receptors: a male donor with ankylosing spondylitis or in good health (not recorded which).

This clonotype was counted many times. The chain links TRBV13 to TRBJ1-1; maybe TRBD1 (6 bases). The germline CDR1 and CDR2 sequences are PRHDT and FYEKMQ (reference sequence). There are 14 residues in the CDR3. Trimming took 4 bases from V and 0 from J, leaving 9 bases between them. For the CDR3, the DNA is TGTGCCAGCAGCTCCCGGGACATGAACACTGAAGCTTTCTTT. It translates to CASSSRDMNTEAFF.

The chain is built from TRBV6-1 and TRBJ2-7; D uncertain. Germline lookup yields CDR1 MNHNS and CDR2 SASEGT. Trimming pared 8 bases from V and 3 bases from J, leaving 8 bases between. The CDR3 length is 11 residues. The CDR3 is CASPVGYEQYF. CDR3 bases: TGTGCCAGCCCCGTGGGCTACGAGCAGTACTTC.

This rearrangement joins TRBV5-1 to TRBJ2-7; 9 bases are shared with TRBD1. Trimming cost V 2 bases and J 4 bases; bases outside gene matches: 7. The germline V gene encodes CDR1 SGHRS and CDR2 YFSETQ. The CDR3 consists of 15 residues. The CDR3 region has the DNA TGCGCCAGCAGCTTCCGGACAGGGGAGTTATACGAGCAGTACTTC. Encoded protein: CASSFRTGELYEQYF.

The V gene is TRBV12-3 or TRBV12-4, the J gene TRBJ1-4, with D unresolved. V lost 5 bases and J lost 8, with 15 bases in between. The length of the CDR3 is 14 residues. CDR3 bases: TGTGCCAGCAGTCCCGTTTTGGGAGGCGAAAAACTGTTTTTT. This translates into CASSPVLGGEKLFF.

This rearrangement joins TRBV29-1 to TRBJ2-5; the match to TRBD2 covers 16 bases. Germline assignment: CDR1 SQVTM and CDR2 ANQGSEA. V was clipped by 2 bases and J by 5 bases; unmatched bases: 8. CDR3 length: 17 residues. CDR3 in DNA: TGCAGCGTTGAAAAGGGACTAGCGGGGGGGTTTGGGGAGACCCAGTACTTC. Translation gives CSVEKGLAGGFGETQYF. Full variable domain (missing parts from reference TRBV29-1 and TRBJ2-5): SAVISQKPSRDICQRGTSLTIQCQVDSQVTMMFWYRQQPGQSLTLIATANQGSEATYESGFVIDKFPISRPNLTFSTLTVSNMSPEDSSIYLCSVEKGLAGGFGETQYFGPGTRLLVL.

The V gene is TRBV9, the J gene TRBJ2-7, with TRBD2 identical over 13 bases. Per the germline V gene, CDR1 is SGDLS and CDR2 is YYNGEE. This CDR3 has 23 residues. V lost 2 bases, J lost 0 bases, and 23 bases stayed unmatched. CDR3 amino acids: CASSVESQGDWTSGGPSSYEQYF. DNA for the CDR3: TGTGCCAGCAGCGTGGAATCACAGGGGGATTGGACTAGCGGGGGCCCCAGCTCCTACGAGCAGTACTTC.

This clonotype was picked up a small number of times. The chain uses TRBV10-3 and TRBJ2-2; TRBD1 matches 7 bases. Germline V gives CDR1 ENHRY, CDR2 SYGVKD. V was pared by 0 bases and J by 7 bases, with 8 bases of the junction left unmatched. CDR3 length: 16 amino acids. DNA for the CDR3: TGTGCCATCAGTGAGTCGACAGGGTACCAGATCGGGGAGCTGTTTTTT. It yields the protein CAISESTGYQIGELFF.

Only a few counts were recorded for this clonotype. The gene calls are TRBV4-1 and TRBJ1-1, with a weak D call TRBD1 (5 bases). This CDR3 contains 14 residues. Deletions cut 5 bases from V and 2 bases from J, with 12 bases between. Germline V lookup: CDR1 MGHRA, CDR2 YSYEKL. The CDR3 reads CASSVRDGNTEAFF. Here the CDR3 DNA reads TGCGCCAGCAGCGTCCGGGACGGTAACACTGAAGCTTTCTTT.

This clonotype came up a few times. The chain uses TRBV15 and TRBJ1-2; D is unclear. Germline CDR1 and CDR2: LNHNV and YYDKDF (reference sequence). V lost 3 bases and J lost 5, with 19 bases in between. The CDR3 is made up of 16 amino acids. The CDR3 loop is CATSSTTRSILYGYTF. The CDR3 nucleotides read TGTGCCACCAGCAGCACTACTCGGTCCATCTTATATGGCTACACCTTC. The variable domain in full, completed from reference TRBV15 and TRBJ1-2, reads DAMVIQNPRYQVTQFGKPVTLSCSQTLNHNVMYWYQQKSSQAPKLLFHYYDKDFNNEADTPDNFQSRRPNTSFCFLDIRSPGLGDTAMYLCATSSTTRSILYGYTFGSGTRLTVV.

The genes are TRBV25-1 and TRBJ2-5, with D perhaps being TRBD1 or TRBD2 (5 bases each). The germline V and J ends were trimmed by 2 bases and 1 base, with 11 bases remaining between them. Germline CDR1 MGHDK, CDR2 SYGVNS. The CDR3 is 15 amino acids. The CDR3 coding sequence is TGTGCCAGCAGTGAACCCGGGACGCCCCAAGAGACCCAGTACTTC. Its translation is CASSEPGTPQETQYF.

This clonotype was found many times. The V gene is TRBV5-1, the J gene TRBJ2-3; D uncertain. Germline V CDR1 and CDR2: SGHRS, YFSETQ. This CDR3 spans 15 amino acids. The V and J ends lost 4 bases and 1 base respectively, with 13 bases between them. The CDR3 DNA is TGCGCCAGCAGCAAGCCAGTGGTCGGCACAGATACGCAGTATTTT. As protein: CASSKPVVGTDTQYF.

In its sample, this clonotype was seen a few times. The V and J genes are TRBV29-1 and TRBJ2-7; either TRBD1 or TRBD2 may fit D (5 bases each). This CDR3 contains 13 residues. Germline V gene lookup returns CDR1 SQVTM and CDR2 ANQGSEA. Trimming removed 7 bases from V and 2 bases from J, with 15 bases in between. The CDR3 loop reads CSGRDRSTYEQYF. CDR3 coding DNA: TGCAGCGGTAGGGACCGTTCAACCTACGAGCAGTACTTC.

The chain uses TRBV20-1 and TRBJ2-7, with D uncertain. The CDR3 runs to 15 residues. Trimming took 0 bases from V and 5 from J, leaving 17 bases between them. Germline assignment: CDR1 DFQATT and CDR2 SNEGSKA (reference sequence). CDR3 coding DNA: TGCAGTGCTAGAGATAGTAAGGGTTCAGCCAACGAGCAGTACTTC. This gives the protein CSARDSKGSANEQYF.